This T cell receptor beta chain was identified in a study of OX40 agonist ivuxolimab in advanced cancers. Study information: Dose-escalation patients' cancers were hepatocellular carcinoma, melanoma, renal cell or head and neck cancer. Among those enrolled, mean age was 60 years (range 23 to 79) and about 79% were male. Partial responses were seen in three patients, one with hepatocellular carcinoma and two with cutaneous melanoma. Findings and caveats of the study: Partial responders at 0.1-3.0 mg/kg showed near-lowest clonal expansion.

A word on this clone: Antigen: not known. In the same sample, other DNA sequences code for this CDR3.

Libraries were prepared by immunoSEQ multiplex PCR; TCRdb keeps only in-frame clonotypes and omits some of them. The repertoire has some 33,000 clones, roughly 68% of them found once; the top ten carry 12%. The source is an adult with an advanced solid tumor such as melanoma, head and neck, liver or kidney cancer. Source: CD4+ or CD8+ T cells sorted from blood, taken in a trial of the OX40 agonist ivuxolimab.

The CDR3 reads CASSYRGTGELFF. The CDR3 bases are TGTGCCAGCAGTTACAGGGGTACCGGGGAGCTGTTTTTT. The rearrangement links TRBV6-5 to TRBJ2-2; possibly TRBD1 for D (5 bases). This CDR3 comprises 13 residues. The V gene's germline CDR1 is MNHEY and CDR2 SVGAGI. Trimming stripped 2 bases from V and 5 bases from J, with 6 bases between.